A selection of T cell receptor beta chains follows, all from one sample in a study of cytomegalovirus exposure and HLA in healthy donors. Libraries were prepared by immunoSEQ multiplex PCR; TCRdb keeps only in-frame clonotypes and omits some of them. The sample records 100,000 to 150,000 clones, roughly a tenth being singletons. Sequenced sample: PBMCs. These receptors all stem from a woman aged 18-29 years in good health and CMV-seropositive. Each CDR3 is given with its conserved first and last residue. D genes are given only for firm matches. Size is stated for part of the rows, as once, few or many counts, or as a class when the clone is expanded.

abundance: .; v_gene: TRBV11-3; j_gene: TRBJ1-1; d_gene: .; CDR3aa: CASSHYTEAFF; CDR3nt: TGTGCCAGCAGCCATTACACTGAAGCTTTCTTT
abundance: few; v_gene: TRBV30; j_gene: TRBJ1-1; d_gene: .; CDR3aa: CAWSVAGRGEAFF; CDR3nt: TGTGCCTGGAGTGTAGCCGGGAGGGGTGAAGCTTTCTTT
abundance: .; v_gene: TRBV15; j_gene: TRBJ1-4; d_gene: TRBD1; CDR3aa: CATSIPTGGRLFF; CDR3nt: TGTGCCACCAGCATACCTACAGGGGGTCGGCTGTTTTTT
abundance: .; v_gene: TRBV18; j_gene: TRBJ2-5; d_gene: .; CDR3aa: CASSPLVGETQYF; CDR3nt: TGTGCCAGCTCACCTCTAGTAGGTGAGACCCAGTACTTC
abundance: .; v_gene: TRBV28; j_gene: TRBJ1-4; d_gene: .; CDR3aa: CASSAPGEKLFF; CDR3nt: TGTGCCAGCAGTGCACCCGGGGAAAAACTGTTTTTT
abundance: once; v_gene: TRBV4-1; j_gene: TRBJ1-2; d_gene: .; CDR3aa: CASSQVTANYGYTF; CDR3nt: TGCGCCAGCAGCCAAGTTACAGCTAACTATGGCTACACCTTC
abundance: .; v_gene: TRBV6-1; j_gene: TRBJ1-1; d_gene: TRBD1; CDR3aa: CASSVLQGNTEAFF; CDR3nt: TGTGCCAGCAGCGTCTTACAGGGGAATACTGAAGCTTTCTTT
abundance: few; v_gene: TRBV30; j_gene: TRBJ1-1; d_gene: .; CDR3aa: CAAQGGGVNTEAFF; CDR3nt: TGTGCCGCCCAGGGAGGCGGTGTGAACACTGAAGCTTTCTTT
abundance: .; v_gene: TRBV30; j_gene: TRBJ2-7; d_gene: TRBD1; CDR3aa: CAWSHGTGGGEQYF; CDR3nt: TGTGCCTGGAGTCACGGGACAGGGGGGGGAGAGCAGTACTTC
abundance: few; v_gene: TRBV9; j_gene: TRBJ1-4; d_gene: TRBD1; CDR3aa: CASSAGGPSTNEKLFF; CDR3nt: TGTGCCAGCAGCGCAGGGGGCCCTTCGACTAATGAAAAACTGTTTTTT
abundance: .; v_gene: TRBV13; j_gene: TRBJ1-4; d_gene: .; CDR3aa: CASSLGQGINEKLFF; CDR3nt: TGTGCCAGCAGCTTAGGGCAGGGAATAAATGAAAAACTGTTTTTT
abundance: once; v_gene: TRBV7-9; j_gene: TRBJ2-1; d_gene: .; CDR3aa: CASSLSRSTGSNEQFF; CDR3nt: TGTGCCAGCAGCTTATCGAGATCAACAGGGTCGAATGAGCAGTTCTTC
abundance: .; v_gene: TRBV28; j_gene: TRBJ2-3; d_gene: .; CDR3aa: CATGLKGTDTQYF; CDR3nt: TGTGCCACGGGACTGAAAGGCACAGATACGCAGTATTTT
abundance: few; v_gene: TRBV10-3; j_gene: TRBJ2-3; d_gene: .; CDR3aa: CAIRHPPADTQYF; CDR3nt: TGTGCCATCAGGCACCCCCCGGCAGATACGCAGTATTTT
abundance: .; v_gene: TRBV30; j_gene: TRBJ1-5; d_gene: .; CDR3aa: CAWSGEGFSNQPQHF; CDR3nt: TGTGCCTGGAGTGGCGAGGGATTCAGCAATCAGCCCCAGCATTTT
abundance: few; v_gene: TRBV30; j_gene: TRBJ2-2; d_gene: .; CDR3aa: CACTIGAGELFF; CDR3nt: TGTGCCTGCACGATCGGAGCCGGGGAGCTGTTTTTT
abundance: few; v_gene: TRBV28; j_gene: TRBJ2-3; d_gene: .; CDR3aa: CAATQTGADTQYF; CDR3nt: TGTGCCGCCACGCAGACGGGGGCAGATACGCAGTATTTT
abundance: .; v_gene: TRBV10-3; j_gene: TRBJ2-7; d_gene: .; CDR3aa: CAISPAELLYEQYF; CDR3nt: TGTGCCATCAGTCCCGCGGAACTACTCTACGAGCAGTACTTC
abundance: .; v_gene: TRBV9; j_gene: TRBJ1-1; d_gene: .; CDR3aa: CASSVEPDTEAFF; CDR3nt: TGTGCCAGCAGCGTAGAACCAGACACTGAAGCTTTCTTT
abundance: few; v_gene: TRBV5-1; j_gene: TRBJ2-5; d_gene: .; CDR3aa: CASSSGSLAGQQETQYF; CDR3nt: TGCGCCAGCAGCTCGGGGAGTCTGGCGGGGCAGCAAGAGACCCAGTACTTC
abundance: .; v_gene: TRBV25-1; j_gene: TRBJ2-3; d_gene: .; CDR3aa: CASSVPLTDTQYF; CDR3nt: TGTGCCAGCAGTGTACCACTCACAGATACGCAGTATTTT
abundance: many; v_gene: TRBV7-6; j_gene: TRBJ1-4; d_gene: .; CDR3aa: CASSLDEAGEKLFF; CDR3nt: TGTGCCAGCAGCTTAGACGAAGCGGGTGAAAAACTGTTTTTT
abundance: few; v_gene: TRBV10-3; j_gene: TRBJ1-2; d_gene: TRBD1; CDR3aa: CAIRAGGAEGYTF; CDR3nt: TGTGCCATCAGGGCAGGGGGCGCGGAAGGCTACACCTTC
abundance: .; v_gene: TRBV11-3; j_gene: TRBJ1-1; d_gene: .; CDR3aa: CASSLATGMNTEAFF; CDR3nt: TGTGCCAGCAGCTTAGCTACAGGAATGAACACTGAAGCTTTCTTT
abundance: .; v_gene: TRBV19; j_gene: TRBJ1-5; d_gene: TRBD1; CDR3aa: CASGGQVGQPQHF; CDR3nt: TGTGCCAGCGGGGGACAGGTGGGGCAGCCCCAGCATTTT
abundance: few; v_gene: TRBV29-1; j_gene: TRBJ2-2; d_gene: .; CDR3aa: CSAPGDTGELFF; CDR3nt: TGCAGCGCACCCGGGGACACCGGGGAGCTGTTTTTT
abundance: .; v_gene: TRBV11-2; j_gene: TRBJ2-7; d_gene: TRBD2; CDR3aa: CASSRTGTSVYEQYF; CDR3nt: TGTGCCAGCAGCCGAACCGGGACTAGCGTGTACGAGCAGTACTTC
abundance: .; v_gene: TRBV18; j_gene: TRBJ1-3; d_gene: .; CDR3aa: CASSPVTATGNTIYF; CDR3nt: TGTGCCAGCTCACCCGTGACAGCAACTGGAAACACCATATATTTT
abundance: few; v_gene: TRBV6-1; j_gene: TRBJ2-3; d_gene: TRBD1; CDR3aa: CASRSGQSATDTQYF; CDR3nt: TGTGCCAGCAGATCGGGACAGAGTGCGACAGATACGCAGTATTTT
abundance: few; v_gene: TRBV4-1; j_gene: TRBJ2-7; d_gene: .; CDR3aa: CASSVRRDGSSYEQYF; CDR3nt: TGCGCCAGCAGCGTACGGCGGGACGGATCCTCCTACGAGCAGTACTTC
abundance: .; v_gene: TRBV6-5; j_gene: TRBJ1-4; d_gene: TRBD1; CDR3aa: CASRVWGQGNEKLFF; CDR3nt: TGTGCCAGCAGAGTTTGGGGACAGGGAAACGAAAAACTGTTTTTT